The 30 T cell receptor beta chains below were found in one sample sequenced in a study of cytomegalovirus exposure and HLA in healthy donors. The PCR made use of 60 Vbeta and 13 Jbeta primers. Generated by immunoSEQ multiplex PCR, the TCRdb table keeps only in-frame clones and is missing some. The sample holds roughly 200,000 clones; around three quarters are singletons and the top ten take about 4.6%. Sequencing was performed on PBMCs. All receptors derive from a woman between 25 and 40 years old in good health and CMV-seropositive.

V is TRBV18 and J is TRBJ1-6; a possible D gene is TRBD1 (5 bases). V lost 2 bases to trimming and J lost 9 bases, with 11 bases between them. This CDR3 spans 14 amino acids. The germline V gene encodes CDR1 KGHSH and CDR2 LQKENI. This CDR3 is CASSPGAVGSPLHF. Written as DNA, the CDR3 is TGTGCCAGCTCACCAGGGGCTGTAGGTTCACCCCTCCACTTT.

This sequence joins TRBV5-6 and TRBJ1-2; D might be TRBD1 (5 bases). V lost 0 bases to trimming and J lost 6 bases, with 9 bases between them. Germline V gene data show CDR1 as SGHDT and CDR2 as YYEEEE. There are 13 residues in the CDR3. The CDR3 nucleotides read TGTGCCAGCAGCTTGGGGGCAGGGAATGGCTACACCTTC. Translation gives CASSLGAGNGYTF.

V usage is TRBV5-1 and J usage is TRBJ2-3; D remains ambiguous. CDR3 length: 14 amino acids. Trimming pared 0 bases from V and 5 bases from J, leaving 10 bases between. Germline V gene data show CDR1 as SGHRS and CDR2 as YFSETQ. The CDR3 loop reads CASSLVSERDTQYF. The CDR3 bases are TGCGCCAGCAGCTTGGTGTCAGAAAGAGATACGCAGTATTTT.

V and J are TRBV2 and TRBJ1-2; 10 bases match TRBD1. The CDR3 length is 15 residues. Germline V gene sequence: CDR1 SNHLY, CDR2 FYNNEI. V lost 7 bases to trimming and J lost 3 bases; unmatched junction nucleotides: 8. The CDR3 spells CASTSRQGAHYGYTF. CDR3 nucleotide sequence: TGTGCCAGCACTTCCCGACAGGGGGCCCACTATGGCTACACCTTC.

The V and J genes are TRBV5-1 and TRBJ2-3; TRBD1 is a possible D gene (5 bases). Per germline, CDR1 SGHRS and CDR2 YFSETQ. V lost 0 bases and J lost 5, with 13 bases in between. CDR3 length: 15 amino acids. This chain's CDR3 is CASSLAGLGQDTQYF. The CDR3 DNA reads TGCGCCAGCAGCTTGGCAGGGTTAGGGCAAGATACGCAGTATTTT.

This clone occurred once. The J gene is TRBJ1-1, the V gene TRBV5-8; D possibly corresponds to TRBD1 (5 bases). V shed 7 bases and J shed 6 bases, with 10 bases lying between them. Looked up from germline, CDR1 is SGHTS and CDR2 is YDEGEE. This CDR3 spans 11 amino acids. CDR3 residues: CASRAGAEAFF. CDR3 DNA sequence: TGTGCCAGCCGGGCGGGGGCTGAAGCTTTCTTT.

The chain employs TRBV19 and TRBJ1-5; 7 nucleotides align to TRBD1. Trimming removed 9 bases from V and 0 bases from J; junction bases left unmatched: 5. This CDR3 has 14 residues. Germline CDR1 and CDR2: LNHDA and SQIVND (reference sequence). In DNA, the CDR3 is TGTGCCAGCCGGGACAGTTATAGCAATCAGCCCCAGCATTTT. Its protein product is CASRDSYSNQPQHF.

The V and J genes are TRBV28 and TRBJ2-1; D gene unclear. In germline, CDR1 is MDHEN, CDR2 SYDVKM. Trimming took 8 bases from V and 3 from J, leaving 8 bases between them. The CDR3 extends over 12 amino acids. The CDR3: CASHNSYNEQFF. The CDR3 coding sequence is TGTGCCAGCCACAACAGCTACAATGAGCAGTTCTTC.

This clone was counted only a few times. This sequence joins TRBV29-1 and TRBJ1-2; no clear D. Trimming cost V 7 bases and J 3 bases, with 21 bases left between them. The V gene's germline CDR1 is SQVTM and CDR2 ANQGSEA. CDR3 length: 15 amino acids. The CDR3 sequence is CSARGGSGFDYGYTF. The CDR3 DNA reads TGCAGCGCCAGAGGCGGCAGCGGATTTGACTATGGCTACACCTTC. Using reference TRBV29-1 and TRBJ1-2 for the parts outside the CDR3, the full variable domain is SAVISQKPSRDICQRGTSLTIQCQVDSQVTMMFWYRQQPGQSLTLIATANQGSEATYESGFVIDKFPISRPNLTFSTLTVSNMSPEDSSIYLCSARGGSGFDYGYTFGSGTRLTVV.

The rearrangement joins TRBV27 to TRBJ1-2; D is unresolved. The germline V and J ends were trimmed by 3 bases and 1 base, with 12 bases remaining between them. The length of the CDR3 is 15 residues. The V gene's germline CDR1 is MNHEY and CDR2 SMNVEV (reference sequence). CDR3 bases: TGTGCCAGCAGTTTGTCAGGCCTTCTTAACTATGGCTACACCTTC. Its protein is CASSLSGLLNYGYTF.

The J gene is TRBJ2-3, the V gene TRBV7-8; 10 bases match TRBD2. V shed 1 base and J 5 bases; nucleotides not matched to a gene: 21. The CDR3 sequence is 21 residues long. Germline lookup yields CDR1 SGHVS and CDR2 FQNEAQ. The CDR3 DNA is TGTGCCAGCAGCTTAGGAGAGGGTGGCTTCGGGCTAGCGGGAGTGGAAGATACGCAGTATTTT. Translating gives CASSLGEGGFGLAGVEDTQYF.

The chain employs TRBV5-5 and TRBJ2-7, with 7 positions matching TRBD2. In germline, CDR1 is SGHKS, CDR2 YYEKEE (reference sequence). This CDR3 comprises 12 residues. Trimming removed 2 bases from V and 6 bases from J; junction bases left unmatched: 2. CDR3 amino acids: CASSFRTSEQYF. In nucleotides, the CDR3 is TGTGCCAGCAGCTTCAGGACTAGCGAGCAGTACTTC.

The chain is built from TRBV6-5 and TRBJ1-2; D is unclear. Germline V lookup: CDR1 MNHEY, CDR2 SVGAGI. V was pared by 6 bases and J by 4 bases, with 6 bases between. The CDR3 sequence is 11 residues long. CDR3 loop: CASRLGYGYTF. The CDR3 nucleotides are TGTGCCAGCAGACTTGGCTATGGCTACACCTTC.

The rearrangement links TRBV9 to TRBJ2-2, with D possibly TRBD1 on 5 matching bases. The CDR3 loop spans 15 amino acids. Between the trimmed V and J ends, which lost 2 bases and 1 base, there was a span of 9 bases. Germline V gene lookup returns CDR1 SGDLS and CDR2 YYNGEE. The CDR3 nucleotides are TGTGCCAGCAGCGTTGCAGGGCTGAACACCGGGGAGCTGTTTTTT. This encodes CASSVAGLNTGELFF.

The V and J genes are TRBV28 and TRBJ1-4; TRBD1 aligns across 7 bases. The CDR3 covers 13 residues. Germline CDR1 MDHEN, CDR2 SYDVKM. J was trimmed by 7 bases and V by 8 bases; bases with no gene match: 7. CDR3 amino acids: CASSRQGSEKLFF. DNA for the CDR3: TGTGCCAGCTCCCGACAGGGCAGTGAAAAACTGTTTTTT. Full variable domain (outside the CDR3, taken from reference TRBV28 and TRBJ1-4): DVKVTQSSRYLVKRTGEKVFLECVQDMDHENMFWYRQDPGLGLRLIYFSYDVKMKEKGDIPEGYSVSREKKERFSLILESASTNQTSMYLCASSRQGSEKLFFGSGTQLSVL.

Points on this clone: The sample has other DNA sequences that encode this CDR3 too. The J gene is TRBJ1-1, the V gene TRBV10-3; unclear D gene. This CDR3 has 12 amino acids. Germline V CDR1 and CDR2: ENHRY, SYGVKD. V was shortened by 7 bases and J by 5 bases, with 11 bases between the two germline ends. The chain's CDR3 is CAITPGGTEAFF. The CDR3 DNA is TGTGCCATCACCCCAGGCGGGACTGAAGCTTTCTTT.

The chain links TRBV11-3 to TRBJ1-3; 7 bases line up with TRBD1. The germline V gene encodes CDR1 SGHNT and CDR2 YENEEA. CDR3 size: 14 residues. Trimming at V came to 5 bases and at J to 3 bases, leaving 4 bases not matched to a gene. The CDR3: CASSPGTVGNTIYF. The CDR3 nucleotides read TGTGCCAGCAGCCCCGGGACAGTTGGAAACACCATATATTTT.

This clone was picked up one time. The V and J genes are TRBV11-3 and TRBJ2-7; TRBD2 agrees at 7 bases. Germline loops: CDR1 SGHNT, CDR2 YENEEA. The CDR3 is 14 amino acids. Trimming at V came to 7 bases and at J to 2 bases, leaving 8 bases not matched to a gene. The CDR3 here is CASTRTSATYEQYF. The CDR3 DNA reads as TGTGCCAGCACCCGGACTAGTGCCACCTACGAGCAGTACTTC. Full variable domain (remainder filled in from reference TRBV11-3 and TRBJ2-7): EAGVVQSPRYKIIEKKQPVAFWCNPISGHNTLYWYLQNLGQGPELLIRYENEEAVDDSQLPKDRFSAERLKGVDSTLKIQPAELGDSAVYLCASTRTSATYEQYFGPGTRLTVT.

This clone was seen a single time. This sequence joins TRBV30 and TRBJ1-1; unclear D gene. CDR3 length equals 11 residues. V was shortened by 4 bases and J by 2 bases, with 5 bases between the two germline ends. Germline lookup yields CDR1 GTSNPN and CDR2 SVGIG (reference sequence). The CDR3 region has the DNA TGTGCCTGGACCCTTAACACTGAAGCTTTCTTT. It specifies CAWTLNTEAFF.

This sequence joins TRBV7-2 and TRBJ1-1, with D hard to call. The V gene lost 5 bases and the J gene lost 2 bases, with 9 bases spanning the gap. CDR3 length equals 13 residues. Germline CDR1 is SGHTA and CDR2 is FQGNSA. CDR3 coding DNA: TGTGCCAGCAGCACAGACCGCAACACTGAAGCTTTCTTT. As protein: CASSTDRNTEAFF.

V gene TRBV9 combines with J gene TRBJ1-2, with D possibly being TRBD1 (5 bases). The CDR3 length is 13 residues. CDR1 is SGDLS, CDR2 YYNGEE, per germline. Trimming took 5 bases from V and 3 from J, leaving 11 bases between them. The DNA of the CDR3 is TGTGCCAGCAGATCTGGGGACTACTATGGCTACACCTTC. Translated, it gives CASRSGDYYGYTF.

The CDR3 DNA reads TGTGCCAGCAGCTTTTTGAGAGGGAGGGACACAGATACGCAGTATTTT. This encodes CASSFLRGRDTDTQYF. V usage is TRBV11-3 and J usage is TRBJ2-3; 7 bases are a match to TRBD2. The V and J ends lost 3 bases and 2 bases, in that order; junction bases with no gene match: 8. Per the germline V gene, CDR1 is SGHNT and CDR2 is YENEEA. This CDR3 is 16 amino acids long.

The V gene is TRBV30, the J gene TRBJ2-1; TRBD2 matches at 9 bases. Germline V gene lookup returns CDR1 GTSNPN and CDR2 SVGIG (reference sequence). The CDR3 runs to 16 residues. V lost 3 bases to trimming and J lost 6 bases; unmatched junction nucleotides: 12. CDR3: CAWRTSGVIKGNEQFF. The CDR3 DNA reads as TGTGCCTGGAGGACTAGCGGAGTAATAAAGGGCAATGAGCAGTTCTTC.

This clone was counted a few times. The rearrangement links TRBV5-4 to TRBJ2-1; D possibly corresponds to TRBD2 (5 bases). Germline loops: CDR1 SGHNT, CDR2 YYREEE (reference sequence). V was shortened by 4 bases and J by 2 bases, with 10 bases between the two germline ends. The CDR3 runs to 14 residues. Here the CDR3 reads CASSRGLPYNEQFF. DNA for the CDR3: TGTGCCAGCAGCCGCGGACTGCCCTACAATGAGCAGTTCTTC.

The rearrangement links TRBV10-3 to TRBJ1-1; D may be TRBD1 (6 bases). The V gene's germline CDR1 is ENHRY and CDR2 SYGVKD. V was trimmed by 2 bases and J by 5 bases, leaving 12 bases between them. The CDR3 consists of 14 residues. The CDR3 loop reads CAISEGTGSTEAFF. CDR3 bases: TGTGCCATCAGTGAGGGAACAGGGAGTACTGAAGCTTTCTTT.

The chain has TRBV5-4 and TRBJ1-6; D call uncertain. The length of the CDR3 is 16 residues. With 5 bases removed from V and 7 bases from J, the gap between germline ends came to 19 bases. Germline V CDR1 and CDR2: SGHNT, YYREEE (reference sequence). The CDR3 is CASRQLTDGPNSPLHF. The CDR3 nucleotides read TGTGCCAGCAGACAGCTAACTGACGGTCCCAATTCACCCCTCCACTTT.

This chain joins TRBV6-1 and TRBJ1-5, with TRBD1 matching over 7 bases. The V gene end was trimmed by 5 bases and the J gene end by 0 bases; junction bases not matched to a gene: 4. The CDR3 runs 15 residues. Germline CDR1 reads MNHNS; CDR2 reads SASEGT. The CDR3 reads CASSLTGPSNQPQHF. CDR3 coding DNA: TGTGCCAGCAGTTTGACAGGGCCTAGCAATCAGCCCCAGCATTTT.

This clone was observed at least ten times. The chain is built from TRBV5-8 and TRBJ2-2; TRBD1 agrees at 11 bases. The germline V gene encodes CDR1 SGHTS and CDR2 YDEGEE. After removal of 2 bases from V and 7 bases from J, the junction contained 7 bases not matched to a gene. There are 16 residues in the CDR3. DNA of the CDR3: TGTGCCAGCAGCTTCTGGACAGGGGGCGGTGACGGGGAGCTGTTTTTT. Amino acids: CASSFWTGGGDGELFF.

The J gene is TRBJ2-3, the V gene TRBV4-3, with 8 bases aligning to TRBD2. Per germline, CDR1 LGHNA and CDR2 YSLEER. The length of the CDR3 is 12 residues. V was clipped by 6 bases and J by 10 bases; unmatched bases: 6. The CDR3 nucleotides are TGCGCCAGCAGGTCGGACGGGGGGGCGCAGTATTTT. This codes for CASRSDGGAQYF.

V and J are TRBV7-6 and TRBJ2-7; 7 bases agree with TRBD1. This CDR3 spans 13 amino acids. Unmatched junction bases numbered 4, after V lost 5 bases and J lost 3 bases. The V gene's germline CDR1 is SGHVS and CDR2 FNYEAQ. CDR3 coding DNA: TGTGCCAGCAGCCAGGGGGTGCGCTACGAGCAGTACTTC. Protein product: CASSQGVRYEQYF.